The clone carrying this T cell receptor beta chain was detected once. The data stem from a study of blood T cell repertoires in COVID-19. Study overall: There were acute and convalescent COVID-19 samples, and they came from the United States, Italy and Spain. T cells, B-cell-depleted T cells, or PBMCs supplied cDNA or gDNA.

Per the study methods: Using reference gene primer amplification, nucleated cell counts were estimated. Profiled with immunoSEQ multiplex PCR; TCRdb holds only in-frame clones, not every one. V, J and clone size reflect that table, while D and trimming were determined from the DNA. The top ten clones hold approximately 0.25% of a sample with 650,000 to 800,000 clones, approximately 90% of them seen once. The CDR3 totals 17 residues. The trim removed 3 bases at V and 0 bases at J, leaving 8 bases unmatched. Germline CDR1 and CDR2: MGHRA and YSYEKL. The sequence came from a woman younger than 35 with acute or convalescent COVID-19. This sequence joins TRBV4-1 and TRBJ2-7; 10 bases map to TRBD1. The material sequenced was peripheral blood. CDR3 in amino acids: CASSQGRRDRGSYEQYF. The CDR3, as DNA: TGCGCCAGCAGCCAGGGTCGCCGGGACAGGGGCTCCTACGAGCAGTACTTC.